This entry is about one T cell receptor (beta chain). These data originate in a study of blood T cell repertoires in COVID-19. Study as a whole: Samples of COVID-19 (acute and convalescent) were obtained from the United States, Italy and Spain. In each case, the material was cDNA or gDNA derived from T cells, B-cell-depleted T cells, or PBMCs.

Germline CDR1 is KGHSH and CDR2 is LQKENI. The CDR3 contains 19 residues. J was trimmed by 2 bases and V by 0 bases; bases with no gene match: 12. Original analysis: Estimates of nucleated cell counts were drawn from the amplification of reference gene primers. Repertoires were generated with immunoSEQ multiplex PCR, while TCRdb's copy carries only in-frame clones and drops some. V and J calls and clone size are copied from that table; D and trimming were computed from the DNA. The table records fewer than 90,000 clones, roughly 86% of them present only once. The source is a man between 65 and 85 years old with acute or convalescent COVID-19. Input material: peripheral blood. V and J are TRBV18 and TRBJ2-1; TRBD2 matches at 8 bases. CDR3 nucleotide sequence: TGTGCCAGCTCACCACCAGCTAGCGGGTCCAGGTTAGCCTACAATGAGCAGTTCTTC. This encodes CASSPPASGSRLAYNEQFF.